This T cell receptor beta chain was identified during a study of cytomegalovirus exposure and HLA in healthy donors. For this clone: Its target is unknown.

Amplification used 60 Vbeta primers and 13 Jbeta primers. The method was immunoSEQ multiplex PCR; TCRdb's version includes in-frame clones alone and lacks a portion of them. Seen here are about 140,000 clones, around two thirds observed once, and the top ten hold under 2.5%. The study's findings and limits: It was shown in a later analysis that HLA-associated TCR beta chains were more clonally expanded than other, equally common chains. A missense variant in DCLRE1C was later tied to TCR beta V- and J-gene trimming.

Sequencing was done on a sample of PBMCs. The receptor was derived from a woman aged 40 to 50 in good health and CMV-seronegative.

CDR3 coding DNA: TGTGCCAGCAGCGTACGGGTGGGGGGGCCTGAGGAGACCCAGTACTTC. Encoded protein: CASSVRVGGPEETQYF. This rearrangement joins TRBV9 to TRBJ2-5; weak D call: TRBD2 (7 bases). The V gene lost 1 base and the J gene lost 5 bases, with 18 bases spanning the gap. CDR1 SGDLS and CDR2 YYNGEE come from the germline V gene. There are 16 residues in the CDR3.